A single sample is the source of the 14 T cell receptor beta chains below, sequenced in a study of type 1 and type 2 diabetes patients. The PCR template was genomic DNA. The TCR beta CDR3 region was amplified using 30 forward and 13 reverse primers. TCRdb reprocessed the multiplex PCR reads via MiXCR and lists one record per CDR3 protein. The sample consists of around 300,000 distinct CDR3 sequences, roughly 48% of them appearing once. Sequenced input: peripheral blood mononuclear cells (PBMCs). These receptors came from a man aged 18 to 30 with type 2 diabetes.

Of note for this clonotype: A much more abundant neighbour one base away suggests this may be a read error. The chain uses TRBV2 and TRBJ1-2; no definite D call. CDR1 is SNHLY and CDR2 is FYNNEI in the germline V gene. The CDR3 consists of 12 residues. Here the CDR3 DNA reads TGTACCAGCAGTGAATGGGCCTATGGCTACACCTTC. This codes for CTSSEWAYGYTF.

This clonotype has a count of ten or more. J is TRBJ1-6 and V is TRBV19, with D unresolved. V was shortened by 5 bases and J by 8 bases, with 13 bases between the two germline ends. The CDR3 is 14 residues long. The germline gives CDR1 LNHDA, CDR2 SQIVND (reference sequence). DNA of the CDR3: TGTGCCAGTAGTCTCCTTGACGGAGATTCACCCCTCCACTTT. This translates into CASSLLDGDSPLHF.

The chain is built from TRBV5-1 and TRBJ2-2; 8 bases match TRBD2. V lost 2 bases and J lost 6; bases outside the gene matches: 6. Germline V gene data show CDR1 as SGHRS and CDR2 as YFSETQ. CDR3 size: 15 residues. The CDR3 loop reads CASSLRAGEAGELFF. The CDR3 DNA reads TGCGCCAGCAGCTTAAGAGCGGGAGAGGCCGGGGAGCTGTTTTTT.

V gene TRBV30 combines with J gene TRBJ2-3; TRBD1 matches at 8 bases. CDR1 and CDR2 from the germline V gene are GTSNPN and SVGIG (reference sequence). The CDR3 length is 13 residues. With V trimmed by 4 bases and J by 3 bases, 3 bases remained unmatched. CDR3 nucleotide sequence: TGTGCCTGGAACCAGGGGGCTACAGATACGCAGTATTTT. This encodes CAWNQGATDTQYF.

The chain carries TRBV15 and TRBJ2-1, with D hard to call. CDR1 is LNHNV, CDR2 YYDKDF, per germline (reference sequence). This CDR3 region has 12 residues. V gave up 3 bases and J gave up 0 bases, with 0 bases separating them. The CDR3 DNA follows: TGTGCCACCAGCAGCTCCTACAATGAGCAGTTCTTC. Residues: CATSSSYNEQFF.

The chain has TRBV7-9 and TRBJ2-5, with D unresolved. This CDR3 has 12 residues. The V end was cut by 11 bases, the J end by 2 bases, with 12 bases between. Germline V gene lookup returns CDR1 SEHNR and CDR2 FQNEAQ (reference sequence). The CDR3 DNA reads as TGTGCCGTCGGGCGAGGACAAGAGACCCAGTACTTC. Translation: CAVGRGQETQYF.

The rearrangement joins TRBV6-1 to TRBJ2-7; the match to TRBD1 covers 8 bases. The V gene's germline CDR1 is MNHNS and CDR2 SASEGT. J was trimmed by 6 bases and V by 3 bases; bases with no gene match: 10. CDR3 length: 15 amino acids. CDR3: CASSDLIGQGGEQYF. The CDR3 nucleotides read TGTGCCAGCAGTGATTTAATAGGACAGGGCGGCGAGCAGTACTTC.

This clonotype was seen more than once but under ten times. This rearrangement joins TRBV5-1 to TRBJ1-6; D might be TRBD1 (6 bases). The CDR3 length is 16 residues. V shed 4 bases and J shed 5 bases, with 16 bases lying between them. Looked up from germline, CDR1 is SGHRS and CDR2 is YFSETQ. The CDR3 spells CASSRSTGTDNSPLHF. Here the CDR3 DNA reads TGCGCCAGCAGCCGAAGCACAGGGACCGATAATTCACCCCTCCACTTT.

The CDR3 loop is CAWSNGGLAGHNEQFF. For the CDR3, the DNA is TGTGCCTGGAGTAACGGGGGACTAGCGGGACATAATGAGCAGTTCTTC. V is TRBV30 and J is TRBJ2-7; 13 bases agree with TRBD2. TRBJ2-1 matches the DNA end more closely, so the J call is doubtful. This CDR3 spans 16 amino acids. CDR1 and CDR2 from the germline V gene are GTSNPN and SVGIG (reference sequence).

The sample holds a few counts of this clonotype. The CDR3 DNA is TGTGCCAGCAGTTTACCATATATTGGGCGGGAGAGCACAGATACGCAGTATTTT. This sequence encodes CASSLPYIGRESTDTQYF. The V call is TRBV28, the J call TRBJ2-3, with 7 positions matching TRBD2. Germline V gene data show CDR1 as MDHEN and CDR2 as SYDVKM. The CDR3 runs to 18 residues. The V and J ends lost 2 bases and 0 bases, in that order; junction bases with no gene match: 11.

This clonotype was seen more than once but under ten times. The CDR3 sequence: CASSAGGTSTYEQYF. DNA for the CDR3: TGTGCCAGCAGCGCGGGCGGGACTTCCACCTACGAGCAGTACTTC. The genes are TRBV28 and TRBJ2-7; a weak D match, TRBD2 (6 bases). The V end lost 6 bases, the J end lost 2 bases, and 17 bases lay between the germline ends. CDR1 is MDHEN and CDR2 is SYDVKM in the germline V gene. The CDR3 loop spans 15 amino acids.

Only a few counts were recorded for this clonotype. The V and J genes are TRBV12-3 or TRBV12-4 and TRBJ1-2; a weak D match, TRBD1 (5 bases). The CDR3 sequence is 15 residues long. The V end was cut by 3 bases, the J end by 5 bases, with 16 bases between. CDR3 nucleotide sequence: TGTGCCAGCAGTTTGGTCGCCAGGGTCGATTATGGCTACACCTTC. Encoded protein: CASSLVARVDYGYTF.

CDR3 loop: CASSFWPGEGENEQFF. The CDR3 region has the DNA TGTGCCAGTAGCTTTTGGCCGGGGGAAGGTGAAAATGAGCAGTTCTTC. The chain carries TRBV19 and TRBJ2-5; a weak D match, TRBD2 (6 bases). The last part of the DNA fits TRBJ2-1 better; the J call may be wrong. Germline CDR1 reads LNHDA; CDR2 reads SQIVND (reference sequence). The CDR3 is 16 residues long.

At least ten counts were recorded for this clonotype. V usage is TRBV14 and J usage is TRBJ2-5, with D possibly matching TRBD2 (6 bases). The germline gives CDR1 SGHDN, CDR2 FVKESK. The length of the CDR3 is 14 residues. Trimming removed 4 bases from V and 2 bases from J, with 11 bases in between. The CDR3 protein is CASSPWGGQETQYF. CDR3 sequence (DNA): TGTGCCAGCAGCCCTTGGGGAGGACAAGAGACCCAGTACTTC.